The sequence of this TCR beta chain was determined in a study of T cells in Graves' hyperthyroidism and ophthalmopathy. Turning to the study itself: Prior to any treatment, at the point of initial diagnosis, peripheral blood was collected. The study, taken as a whole, reports: From stable hyperthyroidism, ophthalmopathy was separated by a 13 V-J model. In validation, the model predicted ophthalmopathy. These predictions came a median roughly 6.5 months before onset.

Germline loops: CDR1 KGHSH, CDR2 LQKENI. V was cut by 7 bases and J by 5 bases, with 13 bases left in between. The CDR3 sequence is 13 residues long. There are many counts of this clonotype. Its antigen is still unknown. A 10 ml volume of fresh peripheral blood provided the PBMCs. Amplification targeted TCR beta CDR3 regions from RNA transcripts. First-round RT-PCR of the TCR CDR3 relied on the HTBI primer set. One entry per CDR3 protein, called by TCRdb with MiXCR from the multiplex PCR reads. The sample lists over 350,000 distinct CDR3 sequences; around a sixth were seen once. Sequenced sample: blood. This receptor was obtained from a man between 18 and 29 years old with Graves' ophthalmopathy. The V call is TRBV18, the J call TRBJ2-3, with D possibly matching TRBD1 (7 bases). This chain's CDR3 is CASCGTEEDTQYF. The CDR3 nucleotides are TGTGCCAGCTGCGGGACAGAGGAAGATACGCAGTATTTT.